These 16 T cell receptor beta chains were sequenced from one sample in a study of blood T cell repertoires in COVID-19 (TCRdb year 2020). Preparation of the library involved the immunoSEQ multiplex PCR assay. TCRdb took over this immuneACCESS table, retaining in-frame rearrangements with V and J assigned. Such tables are incomplete; in checked studies, under half of the missing clones stem from an unresolved V gene, and the remainder is unexplained. In this sample the table shows 300,000 to 400,000 clones, roughly 90% of which occur a single time. The ten top clones hold around 0.95% of the sample. Sequencing was done on a sample of PBMCs or T cells enriched from blood (not recorded which). These receptor sequences come from a woman in her 30s with acute COVID-19.

The rearrangement links TRBV4-3 to TRBJ2-3, with TRBD2 matching 10 bases. CDR3 length equals 19 residues. Germline values: CDR1 LGHNA, CDR2 YSLEER. With 0 bases clipped from V and 0 bases from J, the junction kept 9 bases outside the gene matches. CDR3 in amino acids: CASSQDWLAGASSTDTQYF. The CDR3 region has the DNA TGCGCCAGCAGCCAAGACTGGCTAGCGGGGGCCAGTAGCACAGATACGCAGTATTTT.

V usage is TRBV5-6 and J usage is TRBJ2-5; 9 bases are a match to TRBD2. The CDR3 contains 14 residues. The ends lost 3 bases at V and 1 base at J; junction bases unmatched: 1. Germline CDR1 and CDR2: SGHDT and YYEEEE. CDR3 protein: CASSWTSAQETQYF. For the CDR3, the DNA is TGTGCCAGCAGCTGGACTAGCGCCCAAGAGACCCAGTACTTC. The full variable domain, in which reference TRBV5-6 and TRBJ2-5 provide the parts outside the CDR3, is DAGVTQSPTHLIKTRGQQVTLRCSPKSGHDTVSWYQQALGQGPQFIFQYYEEEERQRGNFPDRFSGHQFPNYSSELNVNALLLGDSALYLCASSWTSAQETQYFGPGTRLLVL.

This chain connects TRBV7-9 to TRBJ1-1; TRBD1 might be the D (6 bases). Trimming cost V 1 base and J 3 bases, with 12 bases left between them. The CDR3 has 15 amino acids. CDR1 is SEHNR, CDR2 FQNEAQ, per germline (reference sequence). CDR3 nucleotide sequence: TGTGCCAGCAGCTTAGACCGCTGGGGGCACACTGAAGCTTTCTTT. Translated: CASSLDRWGHTEAFF.

The genes are TRBV7-3 and TRBJ1-2; no clear D. V dropped 2 bases and J dropped 5 bases, with 15 bases sitting between them. The CDR3 has 15 amino acids. Germline loops: CDR1 SGHTA, CDR2 FQGTGA. CDR3 coding DNA: TGTGCCAGCAGCTTACGAGGCCCGACGGGGTATGGCTACACCTTC. This gives the protein CASSLRGPTGYGYTF.

The chain links TRBV21-1 to TRBJ2-3; the DNA was not compared with TRBD1, the D call given in the table. TRBV21-1 is a listed pseudogene. This CDR3 has 15 residues. The CDR3 loop is CASSKGARGQDTQYF. The DNA for the CDR3 is TGTGCCAGCAGCAAAGGGGCCAGGGGGCAAGATACGCAGTATTTT.

This chain joins TRBV9 and TRBJ2-7; TRBD2 matches 8 bases. V lost 3 bases to trimming and J lost 3 bases; unmatched junction nucleotides: 5. The CDR3 runs 14 residues. Germline-derived CDR1 and CDR2 are SGDLS and YYNGEE. CDR3: CASSAGTSHYEQYF. The CDR3 bases are TGTGCCAGCAGCGCCGGGACTAGTCACTACGAGCAGTACTTC.

The chain employs TRBV6-5 and TRBJ2-5; tentative D call: TRBD2 (6 bases). This CDR3 has 15 residues. Germline loops: CDR1 MNHEY, CDR2 SVGAGI. Deletions cut 0 bases from V and 4 bases from J, with 12 bases between. CDR3 in DNA: TGTGCCAGCAGTTACTCAACGGGGGTAGGAGAGACCCAGTACTTC. Translating gives CASSYSTGVGETQYF.

This clone was observed a handful of times. The chain carries TRBV12-3 or TRBV12-4 and TRBJ1-2, with a tentative D call TRBD1 (5 bases). Between the trimmed V and J ends, which lost 2 bases and 4 bases, there was a span of 8 bases. There are 13 residues in the CDR3. Here the CDR3 reads CASSLSGIYGYTF. The CDR3 coding sequence is TGTGCCAGCAGTTTATCAGGGATCTATGGCTACACCTTC.

V usage is TRBV7-2 and J usage is TRBJ1-5, with no clear D. Per germline, CDR1 SGHTA and CDR2 FQGNSA. There are 15 residues in the CDR3. V lost 0 bases, J lost 6 bases, and 12 bases lay in between. In DNA, the CDR3 is TGTGCCAGCAGCTTAGCAGGAGGGTACGGTCAGCCCCAGCATTTT. Translation gives CASSLAGGYGQPQHF.

This chain connects TRBV6-2 or TRBV6-3 to TRBJ1-2, with 8 bases fitting TRBD1. The germline gives CDR1 MNHEY, CDR2 SVGEGT. This CDR3 is built from 15 residues. Germline trimming cut 4 bases from V and 5 bases from J; bases unmatched to any gene: 9. The CDR3 nucleotides are TGTGCCAGCAGTTGGCGGACAGGGTGGGCTTATGGCTACACCTTC. It translates to CASSWRTGWAYGYTF.

The chain is built from TRBV7-2 and TRBJ1-5, with a possible D match to TRBD1 (5 bases). Germline V lookup: CDR1 SGHTA, CDR2 FQGNSA. This CDR3 contains 15 residues. V dropped 1 base and J dropped 6 bases, with 13 bases sitting between them. The CDR3 nucleotides are TGTGCCAGCAGCTTAGATGGGGGGATCAGTCAGCCCCAGCATTTT. Translating it yields CASSLDGGISQPQHF.

This clone was counted a single time. The genes are TRBV2 and TRBJ1-2; 8 bases agree with TRBD1. V was pared by 5 bases and J by 2 bases, with 7 bases of the junction left unmatched. Germline CDR1 is SNHLY and CDR2 is FYNNEI. The CDR3 length is 15 residues. The CDR3, as DNA: TGTGCCAGCAGTAGCAATCGACAGGGGAACTATGGCTACACCTTC. It yields the protein CASSSNRQGNYGYTF.

This sequence joins TRBV3-1 (or the pseudogene TRBV3-2) and TRBJ2-7; no clear D. V dropped 5 bases and J dropped 0 bases, with 11 bases sitting between them. The germline V gene has CDR1 LGHDT and CDR2 YNNKEL (reference sequence). The CDR3 is 14 residues long. In DNA, the CDR3 is TGTGCCAGCAGCATAGACACACTCTCCTACGAGCAGTACTTC. Protein: CASSIDTLSYEQYF.

This sequence joins TRBV10-1 and TRBJ1-3, with unresolved D. Germline CDR1 and CDR2: WNHNN and SYGVQD (reference sequence). The CDR3 has 16 residues. Trimming stripped 0 bases from V and 2 bases from J, with 11 bases between. In nucleotides, the CDR3 is TGCGCCAGCAGTGAGTCGCCGCGGAGCACTGGAAACACCATATATTTT. Protein product: CASSESPRSTGNTIYF.

The rearrangement uses TRBV19 and TRBJ1-5; D ambiguous. This CDR3 is built from 14 residues. Germline CDR1 reads LNHDA; CDR2 reads SQIVND (reference sequence). V was pared by 9 bases and J by 4 bases, with 16 bases between. Here the CDR3 DNA reads TGTGCCAGCCTCACTCATGACGGGAATCAGCCCCAGCATTTT. Its protein is CASLTHDGNQPQHF.

V is TRBV3-1 (or the pseudogene TRBV3-2) and J is TRBJ2-7; D may be TRBD1 (6 bases). Germline V lookup: CDR1 LGHDT, CDR2 YNNKEL (reference sequence). The CDR3 has 18 amino acids. Deletions cut 1 base from V and 3 bases from J, with 22 bases between. The CDR3: CASSQGQGPHSLFYEQYF. In nucleotides, the CDR3 is TGTGCCAGCAGCCAAGGTCAGGGGCCCCATTCTCTTTTCTACGAGCAGTACTTC.